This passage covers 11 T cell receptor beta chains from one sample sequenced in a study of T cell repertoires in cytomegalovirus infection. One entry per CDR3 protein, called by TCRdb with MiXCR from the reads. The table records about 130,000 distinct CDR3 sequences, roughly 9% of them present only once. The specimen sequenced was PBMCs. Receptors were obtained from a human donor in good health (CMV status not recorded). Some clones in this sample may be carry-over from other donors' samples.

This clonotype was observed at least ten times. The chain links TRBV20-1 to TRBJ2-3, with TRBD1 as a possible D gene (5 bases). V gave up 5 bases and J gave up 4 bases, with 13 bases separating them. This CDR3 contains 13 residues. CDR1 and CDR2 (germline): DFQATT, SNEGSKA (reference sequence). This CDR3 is CSAPGQGADTQYF. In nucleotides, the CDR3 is TGCAGTGCTCCTGGGCAGGGCGCAGATACGCAGTATTTT.

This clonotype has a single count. CDR3 sequence reads: CATSRGKGQPQHF. In DNA form, the CDR3 reads TGTGCCACCAGCAGAGGTAAGGGTCAGCCCCAGCATTTT. The chain has TRBV15 and TRBJ1-5; D is uncertain. CDR3 length: 13 residues. V lost 1 base and J 6 bases, leaving 7 bases between the germline ends. Germline CDR1 reads LNHNV; CDR2 reads YYDKDF (reference sequence).

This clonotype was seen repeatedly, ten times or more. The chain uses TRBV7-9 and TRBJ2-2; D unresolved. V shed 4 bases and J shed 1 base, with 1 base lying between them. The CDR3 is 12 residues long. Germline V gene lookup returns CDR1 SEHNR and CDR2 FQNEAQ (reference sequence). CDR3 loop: CASSWNTGELFF. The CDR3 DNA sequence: TGTGCCAGCAGCTGGAACACCGGGGAGCTGTTTTTT.

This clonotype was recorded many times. The chain's CDR3 is CASEAPGRLGYEQYF. CDR3 coding DNA: TGTGCCAGCGAGGCCCCGGGGCGACTTGGATACGAGCAGTACTTC. The chain recombines TRBV2 with TRBJ2-7; tentatively, D is TRBD1 or TRBD2 (5 bases each). Trimming left V 8 bases short and J 4 bases short, with 21 bases between. Germline CDR1 reads SNHLY; CDR2 reads FYNNEI. This CDR3 region has 15 residues.

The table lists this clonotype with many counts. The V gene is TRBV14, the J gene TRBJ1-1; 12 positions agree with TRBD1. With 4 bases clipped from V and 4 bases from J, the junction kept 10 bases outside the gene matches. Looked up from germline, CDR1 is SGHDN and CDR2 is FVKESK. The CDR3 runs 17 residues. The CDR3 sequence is CASSPWDRGRLGTEAFF. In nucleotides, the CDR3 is TGTGCCAGCAGCCCTTGGGACAGGGGGCGTTTAGGCACTGAAGCTTTCTTT.

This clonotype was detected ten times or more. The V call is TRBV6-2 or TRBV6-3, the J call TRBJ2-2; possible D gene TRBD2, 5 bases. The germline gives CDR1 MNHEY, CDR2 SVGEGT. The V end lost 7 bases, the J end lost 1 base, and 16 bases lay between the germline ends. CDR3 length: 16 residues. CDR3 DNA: TGTGCCAGCATCCGCGCTATCCGGGGGAACACCGGGGAGCTGTTTTTT. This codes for CASIRAIRGNTGELFF.

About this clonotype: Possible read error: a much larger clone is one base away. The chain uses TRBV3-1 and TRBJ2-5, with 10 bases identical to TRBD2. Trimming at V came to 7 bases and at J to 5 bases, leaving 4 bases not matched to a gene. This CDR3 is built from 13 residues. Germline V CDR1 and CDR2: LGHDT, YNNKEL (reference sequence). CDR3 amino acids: CASKGLAWETQYF. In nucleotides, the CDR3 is TGTGCCAGCAAGGGACTAGCGTGGGAGACCCAGTACTTC.

CDR3 residues: CAISGEGEQYF. The CDR3 nucleotides are TGTGCCATCAGTGGAGAAGGCGAGCAGTACTTC. The chain joins TRBV10-3 to TRBJ2-7; D is unresolved. Germline-derived CDR1 and CDR2 are ENHRY and SYGVKD. Trimming stripped 4 bases from V and 6 bases from J, with 7 bases between. The CDR3 runs to 11 residues.

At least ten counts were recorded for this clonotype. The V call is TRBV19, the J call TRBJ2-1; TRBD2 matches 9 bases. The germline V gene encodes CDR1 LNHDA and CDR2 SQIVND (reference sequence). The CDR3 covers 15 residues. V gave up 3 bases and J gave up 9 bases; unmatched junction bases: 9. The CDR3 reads CASSISASGVTEQFF. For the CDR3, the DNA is TGTGCCAGTAGTATCTCGGCTAGCGGGGTTACTGAGCAGTTCTTC.

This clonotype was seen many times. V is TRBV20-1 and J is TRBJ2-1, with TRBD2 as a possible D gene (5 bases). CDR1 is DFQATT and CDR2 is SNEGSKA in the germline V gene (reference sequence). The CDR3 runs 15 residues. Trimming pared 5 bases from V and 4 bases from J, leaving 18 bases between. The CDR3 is CSAEGTDKRYNEQFF. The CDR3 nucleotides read TGCAGTGCTGAGGGCACGGATAAACGATACAATGAGCAGTTCTTC.

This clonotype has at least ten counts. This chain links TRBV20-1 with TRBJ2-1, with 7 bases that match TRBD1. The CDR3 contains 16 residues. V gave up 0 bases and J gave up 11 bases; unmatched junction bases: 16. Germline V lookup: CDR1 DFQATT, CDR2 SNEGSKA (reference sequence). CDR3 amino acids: CSARDPWGTVGIKQFF. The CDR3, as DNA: TGCAGTGCTAGAGACCCATGGGGGACAGTAGGTATTAAGCAGTTCTTC.